The 8 T cell receptor beta chains reported below all come from one sample, sequenced in a study of T cell responses to AZD1222 COVID-19 vaccine (dated by TCRdb to the early 2020s). What the time point label conveys for this sample: baseline before first vaccination. Library creation used the immunoSEQ multiplex PCR assay. Imported from immuneACCESS, the table was reduced by TCRdb to in-frame sequences with V and J called. These copies leave out some clones; in studies compared against another copy, an unresolved V gene accounts for under half, and the cause of the remainder is not known. Here the sample has about 170,000 clones; roughly 90% occur a single time. Together, the top ten hold about 3% of the sample. The source was peripheral blood, collected on day 0 of AZD1222 vaccination. These receptors were obtained from an adult in good health.

V and J are TRBV7-6 and TRBJ2-2, with D possibly TRBD1 on 6 matching bases. Germline CDR1 SGHVS, CDR2 FNYEAQ. This CDR3 spans 15 amino acids. The CDR3 DNA reads as TGTGCTTCGAAGGGGCAGGGGAGGAACACCGGGGAGCTGTTTTTT. Translated, it gives CASKGQGRNTGELFF.

This chain uses TRBV4-1 with TRBJ1-6; 8 bases are a match to TRBD1. J was trimmed by 0 bases and V by 1 base; bases with no gene match: 5. The CDR3 runs 18 residues. CDR1 and CDR2 (germline): MGHRA, YSYEKL. The CDR3 sequence is CASSQGTGPSSYNSPLHF. CDR3 in DNA: TGCGCCAGCAGCCAAGGGACAGGGCCAAGCTCCTATAATTCACCCCTCCACTTT.

The chain links TRBV23-1 to TRBJ2-7; D gene unclear. TRBV23-1 is an ORF, with its function uncertain. This CDR3 contains 13 residues. The V gene lost 4 bases and the J gene lost 1 base, with 8 bases spanning the gap. In DNA form, the CDR3 reads TGCGCCAGCAGTCTTGGATCATCCTACGAGCAGTACTTC. Protein sequence: CASSLGSSYEQYF.

The chain has TRBV10-2 and TRBJ1-2, with TRBD1 matching over 12 bases. CDR1 and CDR2 (germline): WSHSY, SAAADI. The CDR3 consists of 13 residues. V shed 7 bases, J shed 7 bases, and the junction held 4 bases outside the gene matches. CDR3 loop: CASKGQGARGYTF. CDR3 nucleotide sequence: TGCGCCAGCAAGGGACAGGGGGCGCGTGGCTACACCTTC.

The rearrangement uses TRBV18 and TRBJ2-3, with TRBD2 matching over 7 bases. V trimming: 5 bases; J trimming: 0 bases; junction bases outside the gene matches: 8. The CDR3 runs to 16 residues. Germline CDR1 reads KGHSH; CDR2 reads LQKENI. CDR3 coding DNA: TGTGCCAGCTCAGGGACTATTGGGGCTAGCACAGATACGCAGTATTTT. Translating gives CASSGTIGASTDTQYF.

The V call is TRBV30, the J call TRBJ2-5; 11 bases are a match to TRBD1. Germline V gene data show CDR1 as GTSNPN and CDR2 as SVGIG (reference sequence). The junction had 6 bases not matched to a gene; V was cut back by 4 bases and J by 2 bases. This CDR3 region has 15 residues. The CDR3 protein is CAWNSGTGGQETQYF. The CDR3, as DNA: TGTGCCTGGAATTCCGGGACAGGGGGTCAAGAGACCCAGTACTTC.

The chain is built from TRBV18 and TRBJ1-2; tentative D call: TRBD1 (6 bases). Germline V gene data show CDR1 as KGHSH and CDR2 as LQKENI. The V gene lost 5 bases and the J gene lost 4 bases, with 14 bases spanning the gap. CDR3 length: 14 amino acids. CDR3 in DNA: TGTGCCAGCTCAACGGGGGCAGGAACCTATGGCTACACCTTC. Amino acids: CASSTGAGTYGYTF.

This clone was seen a handful of times. The chain carries TRBV10-1 and TRBJ2-7; D remains unclear. Looked up from germline, CDR1 is WNHNN and CDR2 is SYGVQD (reference sequence). The CDR3 has 13 residues. Deletions cut 6 bases from V and 3 bases from J, with 12 bases between. The CDR3 here is CASSQRDIYEQYF. In DNA form, the CDR3 reads TGCGCCAGCAGCCAACGTGACATCTACGAGCAGTACTTC.